One and the same sample provided the 17 T cell receptor beta chains below, sequenced in a study of blood T cell repertoires in COVID-19. Sequencing used immunoSEQ multiplex PCR; TCRdb keeps in-frame clones, though not all of them. There are 120,000 to 150,000 clones in the sample; 70% to 90% occur only once, and 2% to 3% lies in the top ten. The source material was peripheral blood. These receptors all stem from a human donor with acute or convalescent COVID-19. The donor label of this sample is uncertain.

The CDR3 nucleotides are TGTGCCAGCAGTCACAGTTCTAACTATGGCTACACCTTC. Translating it yields CASSHSSNYGYTF. The V and J genes are TRBV6-2 or TRBV6-3 and TRBJ1-2, with D uncertain. In germline, CDR1 is MNHEY, CDR2 SVGEGT. Trimming left V 5 bases short and J 0 bases short, with 7 bases between. CDR3 length: 13 residues.

The chain carries TRBV2 and TRBJ2-4; 10 bases agree with TRBD1. CDR3 length equals 14 residues. From germline, CDR1 is SNHLY and CDR2 FYNNEI. Germline trimming cut 6 bases from V and 5 bases from J; bases unmatched to any gene: 4. CDR3 sequence: CASRLGTGENIQYF. The CDR3, as DNA: TGTGCCAGCAGGTTGGGGACAGGGGAAAACATTCAGTACTTC.

The chain has TRBV5-1 and TRBJ1-5; D is unclear. The CDR3 length is 14 residues. CDR1 SGHRS and CDR2 YFSETQ come from the germline V gene. Trimming cost V 4 bases and J 3 bases, with 11 bases left between them. CDR3 nucleotide sequence: TGCGCCAGCAGCGTGGACGGTTACAATCAGCCCCAGCATTTT. Amino acids: CASSVDGYNQPQHF. Supplemented by reference TRBV5-1 and TRBJ1-5, the full variable domain reads KAGVTQTPRYLIKTRGQQVTLSCSPISGHRSVSWYQQTPGQGLQFLFEYFSETQRNKGNFPGRFSGRQFSNSRSEMNVSTLELGDSALYLCASSVDGYNQPQHFGDGTRLSIL.

The chain employs TRBV29-1 and TRBJ1-4, with 8 positions matching TRBD1. Germline V gene sequence: CDR1 SQVTM, CDR2 ANQGSEA. The CDR3 covers 13 residues. V shed 4 bases, J shed 5 bases, and the junction held 3 bases outside the gene matches. CDR3 residues: CSVGDRGNEKLFF. The CDR3 DNA reads TGCAGCGTTGGCGACAGGGGAAATGAAAAACTGTTTTTT. Using reference TRBV29-1 and TRBJ1-4 for the parts outside the CDR3, the full variable domain is SAVISQKPSRDICQRGTSLTIQCQVDSQVTMMFWYRQQPGQSLTLIATANQGSEATYESGFVIDKFPISRPNLTFSTLTVSNMSPEDSSIYLCSVGDRGNEKLFFGSGTQLSVL.

This chain joins TRBV6-5 and TRBJ1-5; 7 nucleotides agree with TRBD1. The germline gives CDR1 MNHEY, CDR2 SVGAGI. CDR3 length: 15 residues. The trim removed 2 bases at V and 7 bases at J, leaving 8 bases unmatched. The CDR3 sequence: CASSYANLQGQPQHF. For the CDR3, the DNA is TGTGCCAGCAGTTACGCTAACCTACAGGGGCAGCCCCAGCATTTT.

The chain joins TRBV7-9 to TRBJ2-1; 7 nucleotides match TRBD1. The CDR3 is 15 residues long. The germline V gene has CDR1 SEHNR and CDR2 FQNEAQ (reference sequence). V lost 5 bases, J lost 7 bases, and 11 bases stayed unmatched. In nucleotides, the CDR3 is TGTGCCAGCAGCCCAAACAGGGGTGCCCCGAATGAGCAGTTCTTC. Its protein product is CASSPNRGAPNEQFF.

The chain has TRBV21-1 and TRBJ2-3; TRBD2, as called in the table, went unchecked against the DNA. TRBV21-1 has pseudogene status. CDR3 length: 15 residues. CDR3 loop: CASSPSGGGTDTQYF. CDR3 bases: TGTGCCAGCAGCCCCAGCGGGGGGGGCACAGATACGCAGTATTTT.

The rearrangement uses TRBV10-3 and TRBJ2-3, with D possibly being TRBD1 (6 bases). Germline CDR1 and CDR2: ENHRY and SYGVKD. Trimming removed 6 bases at V and 0 bases at J, with 10 bases between. The CDR3 is 14 amino acids. CDR3 protein: CAIRRDTSTDTQYF. The DNA of the CDR3 is TGTGCCATCAGACGGGACACAAGCACAGATACGCAGTATTTT.

The chain is built from TRBV3-1 (or the pseudogene TRBV3-2) and TRBJ1-1; D ambiguous. In germline, CDR1 is LGHDT, CDR2 YNNKEL (reference sequence). The CDR3 extends over 12 amino acids. Trimming cost V 4 bases and J 7 bases, with 10 bases left between them. The CDR3 DNA sequence: TGTGCCAGCAGCCTCCCACATCATGAAGCTTTCTTT. It encodes CASSLPHHEAFF.

The chain couples TRBV28 to TRBJ1-2; TRBD1 might be the D (5 bases). V lost 2 bases and J lost 4, with 14 bases in between. Germline V gene sequence: CDR1 MDHEN, CDR2 SYDVKM. CDR3 length: 15 residues. CDR3 loop: CASSLGGGYPYGYTF. The CDR3 DNA reads TGTGCCAGCAGTTTAGGGGGGGGTTACCCCTATGGCTACACCTTC.

V gene TRBV5-4 combines with J gene TRBJ2-1, with D perhaps TRBD2 (6 bases). The CDR3 has 16 residues. V lost 4 bases, J lost 0 bases, and 14 bases lay in between. Germline V lookup: CDR1 SGHNT, CDR2 YYREEE (reference sequence). The CDR3 coding sequence is TGTGCCAGCAGCCCCGGGGGTGGGGGCTCCTACAATGAGCAGTTCTTC. It encodes CASSPGGGGSYNEQFF.

The J gene is TRBJ2-3, the V gene TRBV3-1 (or the pseudogene TRBV3-2); 8 bases map to TRBD1. The CDR3 contains 17 residues. Germline V gives CDR1 LGHDT, CDR2 YNNKEL (reference sequence). Germline trimming cut 1 base from V and 1 base from J; bases unmatched to any gene: 7. CDR3 residues: CASSQGLLTGGTDTQYF. CDR3 DNA sequence: TGTGCCAGCAGCCAAGGTTTGTTGACAGGGGGCACAGATACGCAGTATTTT.

The rearrangement links TRBV9 to TRBJ2-1, with TRBD2 matching over 10 bases. The CDR3 is 16 residues long. Germline CDR1 reads SGDLS; CDR2 reads YYNGEE. J gave up 5 bases and V 3 bases, and 8 bases lay outside the gene matches. The CDR3 is CASSGPERGGDNEQFF. Here the CDR3 DNA reads TGTGCCAGCAGCGGACCAGAGCGGGGGGGCGACAATGAGCAGTTCTTC. The full variable domain, with the rest looked up from reference TRBV9 and TRBJ2-1, is DSGVTQTPKHLITATGQRVTLRCSPRSGDLSVYWYQQSLDQGLQFLIQYYNGEERAKGNILERFSAQQFPDLHSELNLSSLELGDSALYFCASSGPERGGDNEQFFGPGTRLTVL.

The V call is TRBV6-2 or TRBV6-3, the J call TRBJ2-7; TRBD2 aligns across 8 bases. Trimming took 0 bases from V and 2 from J; bases not matched to a gene: 3. CDR1 and CDR2 from the germline V gene are MNHEY and SVGEGT. The CDR3 is 15 residues long. In DNA form, the CDR3 reads TGTGCCAGCAGTTACTCTCCGGGAGGGCCCTACGAGCAGTACGTC. Translation: CASSYSPGGPYEQYV.

The table lists this clone with a count of one. This chain joins TRBV27 and TRBJ1-2; 7 nucleotides agree with TRBD1. V lost 5 bases and J lost 2; bases outside the gene matches: 5. This CDR3 contains 14 residues. The germline CDR1 and CDR2 sequences are MNHEY and SMNVEV (reference sequence). CDR3 in amino acids: CASSARQGNYGYTF. The CDR3 DNA sequence: TGTGCCAGCAGTGCCCGACAGGGAAACTATGGCTACACCTTC.

This clone has just one count. The CDR3 here is CASSPETSGNTDTQYF. The CDR3 coding sequence is TGTGCCAGCAGCCCAGAGACTAGCGGTAACACAGATACGCAGTATTTT. This sequence joins TRBV3-1 (or the pseudogene TRBV3-2) and TRBJ2-3, with 9 bases that match TRBD2. Germline lookup yields CDR1 LGHDT and CDR2 YNNKEL (reference sequence). J gave up 2 bases and V 4 bases, and 7 bases lay outside the gene matches. This CDR3 contains 16 residues.

This clone has more than one count but fewer than ten. This chain connects TRBV2 to TRBJ2-7; D remains unclear. CDR3 length equals 16 residues. Germline V gives CDR1 SNHLY, CDR2 FYNNEI. With 6 bases removed from V and 0 bases from J, the gap between germline ends came to 18 bases. The CDR3, as DNA: TGTGCCAGCAGCAGAGTCAGGCAGGCCGCCTCCTACGAGCAGTACGTC. Its translation: CASSRVRQAASYEQYV.